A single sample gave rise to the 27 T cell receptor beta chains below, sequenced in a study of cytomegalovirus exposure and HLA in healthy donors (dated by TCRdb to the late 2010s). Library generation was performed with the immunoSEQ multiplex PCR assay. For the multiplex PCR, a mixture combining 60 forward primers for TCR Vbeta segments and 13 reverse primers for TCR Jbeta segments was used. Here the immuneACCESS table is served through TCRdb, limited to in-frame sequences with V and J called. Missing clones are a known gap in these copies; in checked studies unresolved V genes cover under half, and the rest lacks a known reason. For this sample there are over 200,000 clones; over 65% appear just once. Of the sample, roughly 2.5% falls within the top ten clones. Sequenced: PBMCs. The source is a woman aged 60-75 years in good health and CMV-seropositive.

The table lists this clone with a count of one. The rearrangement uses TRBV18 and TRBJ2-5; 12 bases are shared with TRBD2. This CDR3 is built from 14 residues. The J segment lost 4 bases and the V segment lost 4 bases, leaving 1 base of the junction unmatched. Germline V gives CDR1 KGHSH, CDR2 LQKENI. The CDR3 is CASSQGLAGETQYF. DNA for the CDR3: TGTGCCAGCTCACAGGGACTAGCGGGAGAGACCCAGTACTTC.

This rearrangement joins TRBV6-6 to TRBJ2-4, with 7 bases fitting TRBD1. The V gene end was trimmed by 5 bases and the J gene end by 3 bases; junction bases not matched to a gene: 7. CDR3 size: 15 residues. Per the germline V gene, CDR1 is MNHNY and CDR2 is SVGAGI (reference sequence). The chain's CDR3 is CASSRDRPLKNIQYF. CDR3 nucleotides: TGTGCCAGCAGTCGGGACAGACCCCTCAAAAACATTCAGTACTTC.

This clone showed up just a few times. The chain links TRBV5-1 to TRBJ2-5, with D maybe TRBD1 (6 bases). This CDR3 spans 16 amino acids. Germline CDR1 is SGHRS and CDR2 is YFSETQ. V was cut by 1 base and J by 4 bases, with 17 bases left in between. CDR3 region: CASSLSGALNGETQYF. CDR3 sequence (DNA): TGCGCCAGCAGCTTGTCAGGGGCCCTAAATGGAGAGACCCAGTACTTC.

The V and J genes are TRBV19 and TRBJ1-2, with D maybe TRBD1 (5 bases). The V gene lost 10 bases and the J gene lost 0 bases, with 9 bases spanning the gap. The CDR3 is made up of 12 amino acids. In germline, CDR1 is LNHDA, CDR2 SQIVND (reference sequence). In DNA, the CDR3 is TGTGCCACCAGGGATTCTAACTATGGCTACACCTTC. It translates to CATRDSNYGYTF.

DNA of the CDR3: TGCGCCAGCAGCCGGCTTCGGACAGCTACGAACACTGAAGCTTTCTTT. It codes for CASSRLRTATNTEAFF. V and J are TRBV4-1 and TRBJ1-1, with D perhaps TRBD1 (6 bases). V lost 4 bases and J 1 base, leaving 16 bases between the germline ends. Germline lookup yields CDR1 MGHRA and CDR2 YSYEKL. This CDR3 has 16 amino acids.

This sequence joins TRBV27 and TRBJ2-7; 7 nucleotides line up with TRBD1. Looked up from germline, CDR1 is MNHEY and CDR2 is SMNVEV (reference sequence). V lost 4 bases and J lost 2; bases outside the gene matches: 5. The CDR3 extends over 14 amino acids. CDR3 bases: TGTGCCAGCAGTTCCCGGGACAGAACCTACGAGCAGTACTTC. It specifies CASSSRDRTYEQYF.

CDR3 in amino acids: CASSISSGHIQETQYF. The CDR3 region has the DNA TGTGCCAGTAGCATCTCTTCGGGACATATCCAAGAGACCCAGTACTTC. The chain uses TRBV19 and TRBJ2-5; possibly TRBD1 for D (6 bases). Looked up from germline, CDR1 is LNHDA and CDR2 is SQIVND (reference sequence). V shed 6 bases and J shed 1 base, with 18 bases lying between them. The CDR3 loop spans 16 amino acids.

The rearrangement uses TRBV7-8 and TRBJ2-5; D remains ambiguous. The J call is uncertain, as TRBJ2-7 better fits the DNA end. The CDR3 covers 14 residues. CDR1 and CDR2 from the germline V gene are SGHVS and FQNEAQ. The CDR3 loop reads CASSFAGSNYEQYF. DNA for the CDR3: TGTGCCAGCAGCTTCGCCGGGTCCAACTACGAGCAGTACTTC.

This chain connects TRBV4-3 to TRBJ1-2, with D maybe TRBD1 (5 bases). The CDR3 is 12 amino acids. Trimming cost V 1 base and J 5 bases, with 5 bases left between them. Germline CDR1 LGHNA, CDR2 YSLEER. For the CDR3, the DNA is TGCGCCAGCAGCCAAGCAGGGTATGGCTACACCTTC. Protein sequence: CASSQAGYGYTF.

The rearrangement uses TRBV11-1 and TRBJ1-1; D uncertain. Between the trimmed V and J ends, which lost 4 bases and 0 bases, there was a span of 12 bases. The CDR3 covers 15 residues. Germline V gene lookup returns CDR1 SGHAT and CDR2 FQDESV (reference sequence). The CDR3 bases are TGTGCCAGCAGCTCCCGGGGAATTATGAACACTGAAGCTTTCTTT. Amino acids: CASSSRGIMNTEAFF.

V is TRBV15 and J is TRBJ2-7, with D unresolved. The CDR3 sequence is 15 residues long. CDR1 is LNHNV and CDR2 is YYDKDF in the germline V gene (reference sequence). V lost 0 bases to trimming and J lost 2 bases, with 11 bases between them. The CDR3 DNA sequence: TGTGCCACCAGCAGAGATCTGGGCCGCACCTACGAGCAGTACTTC. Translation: CATSRDLGRTYEQYF.

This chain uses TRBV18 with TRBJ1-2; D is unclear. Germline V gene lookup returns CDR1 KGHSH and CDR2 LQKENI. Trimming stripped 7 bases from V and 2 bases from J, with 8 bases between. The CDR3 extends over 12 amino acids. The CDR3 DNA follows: TGTGCCAGCTTCGGAGGAAACTATGGCTACACCTTC. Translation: CASFGGNYGYTF.

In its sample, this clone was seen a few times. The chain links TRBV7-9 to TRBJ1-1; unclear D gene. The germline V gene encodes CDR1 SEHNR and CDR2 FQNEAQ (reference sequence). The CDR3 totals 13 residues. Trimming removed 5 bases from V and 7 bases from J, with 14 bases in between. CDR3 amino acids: CASSLTPMHEAFF. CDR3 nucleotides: TGTGCCAGCAGCCTAACCCCAATGCATGAAGCTTTCTTT.

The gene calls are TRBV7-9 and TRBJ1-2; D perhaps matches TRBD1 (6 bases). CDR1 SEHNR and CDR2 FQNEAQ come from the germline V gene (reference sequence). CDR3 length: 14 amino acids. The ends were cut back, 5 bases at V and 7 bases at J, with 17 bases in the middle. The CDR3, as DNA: TGTGCCAGCAGCCCCGGGAGGGGGGCGGGTGGCTACACCTTC. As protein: CASSPGRGAGGYTF.

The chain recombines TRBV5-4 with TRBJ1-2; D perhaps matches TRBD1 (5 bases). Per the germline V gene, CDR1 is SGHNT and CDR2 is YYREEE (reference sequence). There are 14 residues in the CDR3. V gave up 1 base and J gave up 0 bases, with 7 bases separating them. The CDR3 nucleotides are TGTGCCAGCAGCTTGAAGACAGCTAACTATGGCTACACCTTC. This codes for CASSLKTANYGYTF. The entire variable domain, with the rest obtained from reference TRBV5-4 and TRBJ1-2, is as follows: ETGVTQSPTHLIKTRGQQVTLRCSSQSGHNTVSWYQQALGQGPQFIFQYYREEENGRGNFPPRFSGLQFPNYSSELNVNALELDDSALYLCASSLKTANYGYTFGSGTRLTVV.

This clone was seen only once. CDR3 bases: TGTGCCAGCAGCTTAGAAGGCGGGGGGGCCACCGGGGAGCTGTTTTTT. This gives the protein CASSLEGGGATGELFF. This chain uses TRBV7-2 with TRBJ2-2, with TRBD2 identical over 9 bases. This CDR3 contains 16 residues. The J segment lost 4 bases and the V segment lost 1 base, leaving 4 bases of the junction unmatched. Germline V gene sequence: CDR1 SGHTA, CDR2 FQGNSA.

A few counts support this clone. The CDR3 nucleotides are TGTGCCAGTAGTACCCGGGACTCTAGCTACGAGCAGTACTTC. It specifies CASSTRDSSYEQYF. The rearrangement links TRBV19 to TRBJ2-7, with a weak D call TRBD2 (6 bases). Germline V gives CDR1 LNHDA, CDR2 SQIVND (reference sequence). The germline V and J ends were trimmed by 4 bases and 3 bases, with 13 bases remaining between them. This CDR3 has 14 residues.

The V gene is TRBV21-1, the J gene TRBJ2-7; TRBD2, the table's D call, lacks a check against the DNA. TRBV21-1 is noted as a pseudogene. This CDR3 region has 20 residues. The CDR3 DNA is TGTGCCAGCAGCAAAATTGGGGTTTATGTGGCGGGAGAGACCTCCTACGAGCAGTACTTC. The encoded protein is CASSKIGVYVAGETSYEQYF.

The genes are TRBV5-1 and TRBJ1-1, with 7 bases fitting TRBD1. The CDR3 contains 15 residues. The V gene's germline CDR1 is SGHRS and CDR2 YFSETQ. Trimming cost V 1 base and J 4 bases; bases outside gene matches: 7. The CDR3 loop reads CASSLNRGRVTEAFF. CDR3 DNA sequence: TGCGCCAGCAGCTTGAACAGGGGTCGTGTCACTGAAGCTTTCTTT.

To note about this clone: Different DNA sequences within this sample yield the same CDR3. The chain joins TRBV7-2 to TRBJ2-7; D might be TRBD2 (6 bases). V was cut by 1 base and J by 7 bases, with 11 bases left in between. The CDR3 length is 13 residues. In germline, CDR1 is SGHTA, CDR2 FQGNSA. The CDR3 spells CASSLEEGYEQYF. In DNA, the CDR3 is TGTGCCAGCAGCTTAGAGGAGGGATATGAGCAGTACTTC. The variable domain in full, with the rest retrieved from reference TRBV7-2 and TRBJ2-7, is GAGVSQSPSNKVTEKGKDVELRCDPISGHTALYWYRQSLGQGLEFLIYFQGNSAPDKSGLPSDRFSAERTGGSVSTLTIQRTQQEDSAVYLCASSLEEGYEQYFGPGTRLTVT.

CDR3 nucleotides: TGCAGCGTTGCTCTCAGGGGACGAGAGGTCTACACCTTC. As protein: CSVALRGREVYTF. The chain uses TRBV29-1 and TRBJ1-2, with D perhaps TRBD1 (6 bases). The V end was cut by 4 bases, the J end by 10 bases, with 19 bases between. The length of the CDR3 is 13 residues. Germline V gives CDR1 SQVTM, CDR2 ANQGSEA.

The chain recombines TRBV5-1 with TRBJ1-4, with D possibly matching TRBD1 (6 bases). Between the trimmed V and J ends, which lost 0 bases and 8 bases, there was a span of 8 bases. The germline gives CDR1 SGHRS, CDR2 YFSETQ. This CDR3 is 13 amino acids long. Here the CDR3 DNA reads TGCGCCAGCAGCTTGGGCCAGGGGGAAAAACTGTTTTTT. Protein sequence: CASSLGQGEKLFF.

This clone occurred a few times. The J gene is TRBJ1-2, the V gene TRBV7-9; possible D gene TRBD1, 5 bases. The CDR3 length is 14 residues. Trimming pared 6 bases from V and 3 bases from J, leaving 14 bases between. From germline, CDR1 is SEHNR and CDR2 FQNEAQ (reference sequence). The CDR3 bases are TGTGCCAGCAGTCAGGGATCCGGATACTATGGCTACACCTTC. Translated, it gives CASSQGSGYYGYTF.

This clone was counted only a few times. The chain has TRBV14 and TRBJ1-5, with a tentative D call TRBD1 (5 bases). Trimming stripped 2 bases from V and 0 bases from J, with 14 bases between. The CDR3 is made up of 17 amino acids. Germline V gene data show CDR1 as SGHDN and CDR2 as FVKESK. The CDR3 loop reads CASSQLDSYDSNQPQHF. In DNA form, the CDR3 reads TGTGCCAGCAGCCAACTAGACAGTTACGATAGCAATCAGCCCCAGCATTTT.

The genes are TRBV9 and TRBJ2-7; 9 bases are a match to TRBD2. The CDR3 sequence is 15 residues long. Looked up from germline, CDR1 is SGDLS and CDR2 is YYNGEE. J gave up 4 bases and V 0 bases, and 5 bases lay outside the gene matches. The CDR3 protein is CASSVAATSGYEQYF. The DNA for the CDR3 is TGTGCCAGCAGCGTAGCCGCGACTAGCGGATACGAGCAGTACTTC.

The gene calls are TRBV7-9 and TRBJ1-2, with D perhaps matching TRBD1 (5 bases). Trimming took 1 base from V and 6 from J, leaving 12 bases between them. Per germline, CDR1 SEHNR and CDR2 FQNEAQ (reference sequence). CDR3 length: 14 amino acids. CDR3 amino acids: CASSLEGTPDGYTF. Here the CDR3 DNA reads TGTGCCAGCAGCTTAGAAGGGACTCCAGATGGCTACACCTTC.

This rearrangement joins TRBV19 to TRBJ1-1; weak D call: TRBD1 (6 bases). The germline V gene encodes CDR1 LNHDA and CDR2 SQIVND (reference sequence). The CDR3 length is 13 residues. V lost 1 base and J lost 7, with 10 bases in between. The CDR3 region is CASSIGGGHEAFF. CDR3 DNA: TGTGCCAGTAGTATAGGGGGGGGGCATGAAGCTTTCTTT.